This TCR beta chain was documented in a study of vaccination and CD4 T cells after COVID-19. Study information: Cultures acting as controls obtained a CEFX pool, an HIV-1 Nef pool, or no peptide. Study-level results: Convalescent patients' vaccine-specific clones were spike mono-reactive in 304 of 307 cases.

Documented time point: late sampling 161 to 241 days after vaccination in a few convalescent patients. The treatment: approximately 9-day PBMC culture with coronavirus spike peptide pools or control peptides (ViraFEST assay). Relative to its sample, this clonotype is medium-sized (0.01 to 0.1%). Its antigen is undetermined. Oncomine TCR Beta short-read sequencing was applied to DNA from cultured CD4+ T cells. TCRdb called the PCR reads again in MiXCR, with one record for every CDR3 protein. Altogether tens of thousands of distinct CDR3 sequences are present, 25% to 30% being singletons, with the ten largest covering about 7.6%. CDR3 size: 13 residues. V shed 5 bases, J shed 6 bases, and the junction held 5 bases outside the gene matches. Germline values: CDR1 LNHDA, CDR2 SQIVND (reference sequence).

The chain combines TRBV19 with TRBJ1-1; 8 nucleotides align to TRBD1. Sequenced here: CD4+ T cells from blood, cultured in vitro, sampled about 7 months after SARS-CoV-2 vaccination. The sequence came from a human donor who had recovered from COVID-19. Here the CDR3 reads CASSLGQGAEAFF. The DNA of the CDR3 is TGTGCCAGTAGTCTAGGACAGGGCGCTGAAGCTTTCTTT. Using reference TRBV19 and TRBJ1-1 for the parts outside the CDR3, the full variable domain is DGGITQSPKYLFRKEGQNVTLSCEQNLNHDAMYWYRQDPGQGLRLIYYSQIVNDFQKGDIAEGYSVSREKKESFPLTVTSAQKNPTAFYLCASSLGQGAEAFFGQGTRLTVV.